This passage covers 19 T cell receptor beta chains from one sample sequenced in a study of T cell responses to AZD1222 COVID-19 vaccine. Sequencing was performed with immunoSEQ multiplex PCR; in TCRdb, only in-frame clones are kept and a portion is missing. The sample shows around 200,000 clones, around 94% of them seen only once. The specimen was peripheral blood, collected 28 days after the second AZD1222 dose. These receptors came from an adult who received the AZD1222 COVID-19 vaccine.

The chain combines TRBV2 with TRBJ1-2; 8 positions match TRBD1. V was pared by 6 bases and J by 5 bases, with 5 bases of the junction left unmatched. The CDR3 length is 13 residues. The germline V gene has CDR1 SNHLY and CDR2 FYNNEI. The chain's CDR3 is CASRNGQGYGYTF. The CDR3 region has the DNA TGTGCCAGCAGAAACGGACAGGGTTATGGCTACACCTTC.

This clone was counted a few times. The chain has TRBV6-1 and TRBJ1-1; D not resolved. The CDR3 has 14 amino acids. With 2 bases removed from V and 6 bases from J, the gap between germline ends came to 13 bases. CDR1 MNHNS and CDR2 SASEGT come from the germline V gene. CDR3 protein: CASSEFFGVSEAFF. The CDR3 coding sequence is TGTGCCAGCAGTGAATTTTTTGGCGTCTCTGAAGCTTTCTTT.

The chain couples TRBV2 to TRBJ2-1; 8 bases align to TRBD2. Germline V gene data show CDR1 as SNHLY and CDR2 as FYNNEI. V gave up 6 bases and J gave up 2 bases; unmatched junction bases: 6. This CDR3 spans 15 amino acids. The CDR3 loop is CASSAREVTYNEQFF. CDR3 DNA: TGTGCCAGCAGCGCGCGGGAGGTTACCTACAATGAGCAGTTCTTC.

The genes are TRBV7-9 and TRBJ2-7, with 9 positions matching TRBD2. In germline, CDR1 is SEHNR, CDR2 FQNEAQ (reference sequence). CDR3 length equals 13 residues. Trimming removed 5 bases from V and 6 bases from J; junction bases left unmatched: 5. CDR3 nucleotides: TGTGCCAGCAGCCACGGACTAGCGACCGAGCAGTACTTC. Translated: CASSHGLATEQYF.

The gene calls are TRBV7-6 and TRBJ2-3; the D is unclear. V was trimmed by 5 bases and J by 5 bases, leaving 11 bases between them. The CDR3 length is 13 residues. CDR1 and CDR2 from the germline V gene are SGHVS and FNYEAQ. CDR3 region: CASSGNGRDTQYF. CDR3 sequence (DNA): TGTGCCAGCAGCGGAAACGGGCGAGATACGCAGTATTTT.

The chain combines TRBV11-2 with TRBJ2-7, with D perhaps being TRBD1 or TRBD2 (5 bases each). The CDR3 totals 13 residues. V was trimmed by 3 bases and J by 4 bases, leaving 10 bases between them. Germline CDR1 SGHAT, CDR2 FQNNGV. This CDR3 reads CASSLGTQYEQYF. CDR3 DNA: TGTGCCAGCAGCTTGGGGACCCAGTACGAGCAGTACTTC.

The V gene is TRBV28, the J gene TRBJ2-1, with TRBD1 matching 10 bases. From germline, CDR1 is MDHEN and CDR2 SYDVKM. The CDR3 contains 14 residues. V lost 7 bases, J lost 4 bases, and 4 bases stayed unmatched. The DNA of the CDR3 is TGTGCCAGCACCGGGACAGGGGTGTACAATGAGCAGTTCTTC. Protein sequence: CASTGTGVYNEQFF.

This chain links TRBV7-9 with TRBJ1-1, with a tentative D call TRBD1 (6 bases). Per germline, CDR1 SEHNR and CDR2 FQNEAQ (reference sequence). The germline V and J ends were trimmed by 4 bases and 1 base, with 13 bases remaining between them. CDR3 length equals 15 residues. The CDR3 nucleotides are TGTGCCAGCAGCTCACCGGGACAAGCGAACACTGAAGCTTTCTTT. This sequence encodes CASSSPGQANTEAFF. Full variable domain (missing parts from reference TRBV7-9 and TRBJ1-1): DTGVSQNPRHKITKRGQNVTFRCDPISEHNRLYWYRQTLGQGPEFLTYFQNEAQLEKSRLLSDRFSAERPKGSFSTLEIQRTEQGDSAMYLCASSSPGQANTEAFFGQGTRLTVV.

This rearrangement joins TRBV12-3 or TRBV12-4 to TRBJ2-7; TRBD1 matches at 7 bases. Trimming removed 5 bases from V and 4 bases from J; junction bases left unmatched: 5. The CDR3 runs to 13 residues. CDR3 bases: TGTGCCAGCAGTGTCGACAGGGTTTACGAGCAGTACTTC. It codes for CASSVDRVYEQYF.

J is TRBJ2-7 and V is TRBV18, with D possibly TRBD2 on 5 matching bases. From germline, CDR1 is KGHSH and CDR2 LQKENI. This CDR3 spans 13 amino acids. The ends were cut back, 2 bases at V and 7 bases at J, with 12 bases in the middle. This chain's CDR3 is CASSPGLQREQYF. The CDR3, as DNA: TGTGCCAGCTCACCAGGGTTACAGCGGGAGCAGTACTTC.

The CDR3 nucleotides read TGTGCCAGCAGCTTAGAAGGCAGGGGGAGAAAAGTTCGGGAGACCCAGTACTTC. Protein sequence: CASSLEGRGRKVRETQYF. V gene TRBV7-9 combines with J gene TRBJ2-5, with 7 bases identical to TRBD1. Germline V gene lookup returns CDR1 SEHNR and CDR2 FQNEAQ (reference sequence). This CDR3 has 18 residues. The J segment lost 5 bases and the V segment lost 1 base, leaving 16 bases of the junction unmatched.

CDR3 sequence (DNA): TGCGCCAGCAGCCAGCCCCCCCTGGGTAGTGGAAACACCATATATTTT. Translation: CASSQPPLGSGNTIYF. The gene calls are TRBV5-1 and TRBJ1-3; no firm D call. The CDR3 contains 16 residues. From germline, CDR1 is SGHRS and CDR2 YFSETQ. V gave up 4 bases and J gave up 3 bases, with 17 bases separating them.

The chain carries TRBV5-1 and TRBJ1-2; 7 bases fit TRBD1. The CDR3 contains 15 residues. Germline assignment: CDR1 SGHRS and CDR2 YFSETQ. V dropped 9 bases and J dropped 4; count of bases not matched to a gene: 15. The CDR3 sequence: CATKEGANPSYGYTF. CDR3 nucleotides: TGCGCCACGAAAGAGGGGGCAAACCCCTCCTATGGCTACACCTTC.

The chain is built from TRBV4-3 and TRBJ1-1; 8 bases are a match to TRBD1. The germline V gene has CDR1 LGHNA and CDR2 YSLEER. The CDR3 covers 16 residues. V lost 0 bases and J lost 6; bases outside the gene matches: 9. This CDR3 is CASSQDAGGFVAEAFF. In DNA form, the CDR3 reads TGCGCCAGCAGCCAAGATGCAGGGGGCTTTGTCGCTGAAGCTTTCTTT.

The chain uses TRBV5-6 and TRBJ2-5; TRBD1 matches 10 bases. Germline V gene sequence: CDR1 SGHDT, CDR2 YYEEEE. The CDR3 runs 14 residues. V lost 4 bases and J lost 3; bases outside the gene matches: 3. This CDR3 reads CASSPGTGEETQYF. The CDR3 coding sequence is TGTGCCAGCAGCCCCGGGACAGGGGAAGAGACCCAGTACTTC.

V gene TRBV19 combines with J gene TRBJ1-2; the match to TRBD1 covers 11 bases. CDR3 length equals 16 residues. With V trimmed by 5 bases and J by 5 bases, 10 bases remained unmatched. Germline loops: CDR1 LNHDA, CDR2 SQIVND (reference sequence). In DNA, the CDR3 is TGTGCCAGTAGTCTCCCGGGACAGGGGGGAGGGTATGGCTACACCTTC. As protein: CASSLPGQGGGYGYTF.

The chain uses TRBV19 and TRBJ1-1; D is possibly TRBD1 (5 bases). The CDR3 sequence is 12 residues long. The V gene's germline CDR1 is LNHDA and CDR2 SQIVND (reference sequence). V gave up 8 bases and J gave up 9 bases, with 16 bases separating them. The CDR3 DNA follows: TGTGCCAGTGGATACCCGGACAATCAAGCTTTCTTT. Translating gives CASGYPDNQAFF.

This sequence joins TRBV27 and TRBJ1-1, with D possibly matching TRBD1 (6 bases). Per germline, CDR1 MNHEY and CDR2 SMNVEV (reference sequence). The ends were cut back, 0 bases at V and 0 bases at J, with 14 bases in the middle. CDR3 length: 17 residues. The CDR3 DNA reads as TGTGCCAGCAGTTTATCGAGAGGGGGAATCGTGAACACTGAAGCTTTCTTT. It yields the protein CASSLSRGGIVNTEAFF.

This clone has only a few counts. The chain joins TRBV19 to TRBJ2-7, with 7 bases aligning to TRBD2. The CDR3 length is 12 residues. With 5 bases clipped from V and 7 bases from J, the junction kept 5 bases outside the gene matches. Germline loops: CDR1 LNHDA, CDR2 SQIVND (reference sequence). The CDR3 loop reads CASSPIGGEQYF. Written as DNA, the CDR3 is TGTGCCAGTAGTCCCATCGGGGGGGAGCAGTACTTC.